This TCR beta chain was sequenced in a study of blood T cell repertoires in COVID-19. Background on the study: The origin of the acute and convalescent COVID-19 samples was the United States, Italy and Spain.

This CDR3 has 15 amino acids. The germline V and J ends were trimmed by 6 bases and 5 bases, with 17 bases remaining between them. Germline lookup yields CDR1 MNHEY and CDR2 SVGAGI. TCRdb's table, derived via immunoSEQ multiplex PCR, lists solely in-frame clones and lacks some. The sample includes some 400,000 clones, approximately 89% of them seen just once. The source is an older woman with COVID-19, enrolled during active disease. The rearrangement joins TRBV6-5 to TRBJ2-4; possibly TRBD2 for D (5 bases). The specimen sequenced was peripheral blood. CDR3 residues: CASRNRADYQNIQYF. The DNA of the CDR3 is TGTGCCAGCAGGAACCGAGCAGACTACCAAAACATTCAGTACTTC.